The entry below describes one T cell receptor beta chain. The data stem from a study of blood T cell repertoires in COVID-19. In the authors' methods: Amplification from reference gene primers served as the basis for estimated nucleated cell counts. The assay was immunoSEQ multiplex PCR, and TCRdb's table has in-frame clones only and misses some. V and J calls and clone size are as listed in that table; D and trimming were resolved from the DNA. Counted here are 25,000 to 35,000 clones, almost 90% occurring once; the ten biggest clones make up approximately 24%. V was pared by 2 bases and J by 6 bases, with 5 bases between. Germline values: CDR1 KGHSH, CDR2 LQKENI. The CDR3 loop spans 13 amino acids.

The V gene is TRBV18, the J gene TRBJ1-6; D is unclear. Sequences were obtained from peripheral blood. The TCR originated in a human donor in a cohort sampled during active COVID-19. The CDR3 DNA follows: TGTGCCAGCTCACCAAACATTAATTCACCCCTCCACTTT. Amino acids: CASSPNINSPLHF.